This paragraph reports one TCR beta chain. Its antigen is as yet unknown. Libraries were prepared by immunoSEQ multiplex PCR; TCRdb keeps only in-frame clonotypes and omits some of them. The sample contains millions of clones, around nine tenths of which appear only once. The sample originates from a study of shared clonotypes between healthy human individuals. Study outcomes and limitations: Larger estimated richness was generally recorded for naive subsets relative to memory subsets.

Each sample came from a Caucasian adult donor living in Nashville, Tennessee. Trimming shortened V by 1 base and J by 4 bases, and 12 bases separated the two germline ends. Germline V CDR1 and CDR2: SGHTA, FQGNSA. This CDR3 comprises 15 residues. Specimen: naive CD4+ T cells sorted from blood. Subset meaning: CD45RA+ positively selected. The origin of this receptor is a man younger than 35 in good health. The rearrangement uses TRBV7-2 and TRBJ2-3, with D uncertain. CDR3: CASSLVRVFADTQYF. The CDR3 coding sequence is TGTGCCAGCAGCTTAGTTCGGGTGTTCGCAGATACGCAGTATTTT.